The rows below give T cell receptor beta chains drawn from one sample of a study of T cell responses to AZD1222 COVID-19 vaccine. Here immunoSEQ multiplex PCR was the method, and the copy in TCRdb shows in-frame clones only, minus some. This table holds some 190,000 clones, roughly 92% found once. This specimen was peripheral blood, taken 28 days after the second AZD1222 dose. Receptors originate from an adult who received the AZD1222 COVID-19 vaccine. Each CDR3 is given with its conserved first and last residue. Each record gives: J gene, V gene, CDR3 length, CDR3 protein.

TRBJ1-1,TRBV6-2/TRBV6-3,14,CASSYLGVGTEAFF
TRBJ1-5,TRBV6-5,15,CASRPRNYSNQPQHF
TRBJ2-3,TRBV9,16,CASNVGLAGYGDTQYF
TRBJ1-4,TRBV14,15,CASSQRTGPNEKLFF
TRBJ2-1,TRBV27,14,CASQVGLGYNEQFF
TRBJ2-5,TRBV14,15,CASSQFGAAQETQYF
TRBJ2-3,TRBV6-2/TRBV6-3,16,CASSYGGAGSTDTQYF
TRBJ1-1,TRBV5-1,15,CASSLWGRGNTEAFF
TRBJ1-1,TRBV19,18,CASSPRSSGTGRGTEAFF
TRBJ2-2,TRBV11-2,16,CASSQGGRLDTGELFF
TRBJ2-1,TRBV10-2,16,CATGTSGAPSYNEQFF
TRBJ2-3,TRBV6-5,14,CASSSWASTDTQYF
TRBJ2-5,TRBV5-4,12,CASSLSQETQYF
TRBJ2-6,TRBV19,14,CASSWQVGANVLTF
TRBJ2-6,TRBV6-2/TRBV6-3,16,CASSFTGGAGANVLTF
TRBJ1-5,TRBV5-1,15,CASSLAGDSNQPQHF
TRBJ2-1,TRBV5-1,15,CASSLAGRASNEQFF
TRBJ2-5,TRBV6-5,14,CASRWQGRQETQYF
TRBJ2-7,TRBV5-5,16,CASSIRLAGGQDEQYF
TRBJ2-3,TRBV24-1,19,CATSGRIAADDPSTDTQYF
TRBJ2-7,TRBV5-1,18,CASSFRSGTSFASYEQYF
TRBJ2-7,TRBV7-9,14,CASSVRDRATEQYF
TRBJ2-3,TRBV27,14,CASSLKRGTDTQYF
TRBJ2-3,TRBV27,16,CASSLGPGVSTDTQYF
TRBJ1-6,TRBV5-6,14,CASSFRGENSPLHF
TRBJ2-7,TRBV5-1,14,CASSFDRGADEQYF
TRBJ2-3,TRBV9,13,CASSGQSTDTQYF
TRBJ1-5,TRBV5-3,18,CARSLEWRPAYSNQPQHF
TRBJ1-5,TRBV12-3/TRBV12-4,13,CATPWGVDQPQHF
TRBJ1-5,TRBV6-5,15,CASSPTGSSNQPQHF
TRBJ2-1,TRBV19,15,CASSEGASGNNEQFF
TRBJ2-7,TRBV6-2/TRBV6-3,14,CASSSPGLAYEQYF
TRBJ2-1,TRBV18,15,CASSPQREGLGEQFF
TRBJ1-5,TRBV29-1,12,CPSGVGDQPQHF
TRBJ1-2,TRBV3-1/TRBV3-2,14,CASSPRTGGNGYTF
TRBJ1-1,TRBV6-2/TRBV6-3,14,CASSYSPIYAEAFF
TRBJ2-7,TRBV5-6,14,CASSPGQGDGEQYF
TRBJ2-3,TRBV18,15,CASSPPKLNTDTQYF
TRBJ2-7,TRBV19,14,CASSTQGGYYEQYF
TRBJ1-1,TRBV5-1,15,CASSLAVGQGTEAFF
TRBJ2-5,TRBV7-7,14,CASSPTSGGETQYF
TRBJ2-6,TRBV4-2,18,CASSPGDKGLAGANVLTF
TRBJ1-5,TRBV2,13,CASSEAGSQPQHF
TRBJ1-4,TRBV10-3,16,CAISGGDRGLNEKLFF
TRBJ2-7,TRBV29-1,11,CSVGGSYEQYF
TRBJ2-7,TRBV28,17,CASSLIFPRQGVHEQYF
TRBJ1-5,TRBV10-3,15,CAISERGTSGQPQHF
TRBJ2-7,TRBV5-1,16,CASSLNPGQLSYEQYF
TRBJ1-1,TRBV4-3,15,CASSRSRRMNTEAFF
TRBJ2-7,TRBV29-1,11,CSSLDSGEQYF
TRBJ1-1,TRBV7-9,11,CASSPQTEAFF
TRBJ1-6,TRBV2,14,CASRGQQGTSPLHF
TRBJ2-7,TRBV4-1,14,CASSWEAGFHEQYF
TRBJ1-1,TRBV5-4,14,CASSLVTGVTEAFF
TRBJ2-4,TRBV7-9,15,CASSAEGVKRNIQYF
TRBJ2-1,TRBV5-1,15,CASSYGTDPYNEQFF
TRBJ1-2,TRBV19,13,CASSINLNYGYTF
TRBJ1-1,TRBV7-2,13,CASSLSILTEAFF
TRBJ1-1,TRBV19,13,CASSSDTDTEAFF
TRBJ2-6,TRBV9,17,CASSPQRRGSGANVLTF